Shown below are 27 T cell receptor beta chains from a single sample sequenced in a study of blood T cell repertoires in COVID-19. Some clones are missing from TCRdb's copy, which holds only in-frame ones; the method was immunoSEQ multiplex PCR. The table lists about 45,000 clones, about 80% of them singletons. The sequencing sample was made of peripheral blood. These receptors came from a man in his 70s with acute or convalescent COVID-19.

This rearrangement joins TRBV7-9 to TRBJ1-2; 9 bases align to TRBD1. Losses at the gene ends were 4 bases for V and 3 bases for J; bases not matched to a gene: 9. The CDR3 runs 16 residues. Germline values: CDR1 SEHNR, CDR2 FQNEAQ (reference sequence). The CDR3 is CASSSVGDRAHYGYTF. DNA for the CDR3: TGTGCCAGCAGCTCCGTGGGGGACAGGGCCCACTATGGCTACACCTTC.

This clone has a handful of counts. The rearrangement links TRBV6-5 to TRBJ2-7, with 9 bases lining up with TRBD2. Trimming at V came to 6 bases and at J to 3 bases, leaving 9 bases not matched to a gene. CDR3 size: 15 residues. Germline CDR1 and CDR2: MNHEY and SVGAGI. CDR3 bases: TGTGCCAGCAGCCCCTTTAGCGGGGGAGACTACGAGCAGTACTTC. This encodes CASSPFSGGDYEQYF.

This clone has just one count. The rearrangement joins TRBV5-1 to TRBJ1-3, with TRBD1 matching over 7 bases. V lost 4 bases, J lost 2 bases, and 9 bases stayed unmatched. Germline loops: CDR1 SGHRS, CDR2 YFSETQ. The CDR3 contains 16 residues. CDR3 in amino acids: CASSQETGRTGNTIYF. Here the CDR3 DNA reads TGCGCCAGCAGCCAGGAGACAGGGAGAACTGGAAACACCATATATTTT.

The chain employs TRBV6-5 and TRBJ2-3, with 7 bases fitting TRBD2. The CDR3 extends over 15 amino acids. The trim removed 7 bases at V and 4 bases at J, leaving 11 bases unmatched. Germline CDR1 and CDR2: MNHEY and SVGAGI. In DNA form, the CDR3 reads TGTGCCAGCACCAACGGGAGGACCCCTCCAGATACGCAGTATTTT. Protein: CASTNGRTPPDTQYF.

The chain employs TRBV28 and TRBJ2-3, with 14 bases identical to TRBD2. This CDR3 spans 15 amino acids. The trim removed 6 bases at V and 6 bases at J, leaving 5 bases unmatched. Per the germline V gene, CDR1 is MDHEN and CDR2 is SYDVKM. CDR3 sequence: CASSRTSGGRDTQYF. CDR3 bases: TGTGCCAGCAGCCGGACTAGCGGGGGGAGGGATACGCAGTATTTT.

The chain employs TRBV2 and TRBJ1-1; D is perhaps TRBD1 (5 bases). Germline values: CDR1 SNHLY, CDR2 FYNNEI. Trimming stripped 7 bases from V and 0 bases from J, with 12 bases between. This CDR3 has 14 amino acids. The CDR3 DNA follows: TGTGCCAGCACCCAGACAGCTATGAACACTGAAGCTTTCTTT. Amino acids: CASTQTAMNTEAFF.

The chain joins TRBV20-1 to TRBJ2-1; D is unresolved. CDR1 and CDR2 from the germline V gene are DFQATT and SNEGSKA (reference sequence). Trimming took 4 bases from V and 3 from J, leaving 4 bases between them. The CDR3 runs 11 residues. CDR3 residues: CSAKHYNEQFF. Written as DNA, the CDR3 is TGCAGTGCTAAGCACTACAATGAGCAGTTCTTC.

The chain carries TRBV30 and TRBJ1-1, with D possibly TRBD1 on 6 matching bases. Germline loops: CDR1 GTSNPN, CDR2 SVGIG (reference sequence). V dropped 4 bases and J dropped 10 bases, with 13 bases sitting between them. This CDR3 comprises 11 residues. The CDR3 loop is CAWKTGLRAFF. In nucleotides, the CDR3 is TGTGCCTGGAAAACAGGGCTGAGAGCTTTCTTT.

V and J are TRBV9 and TRBJ2-3, with a tentative D call TRBD2 (7 bases). There are 15 residues in the CDR3. Trimming stripped 0 bases from V and 5 bases from J, with 13 bases between. Germline lookup yields CDR1 SGDLS and CDR2 YYNGEE. The CDR3 nucleotides are TGTGCCAGCAGCGTAGCGGGGGGCCGCGAAGATACGCAGTATTTT. Encoded protein: CASSVAGGREDTQYF.

V is TRBV6-2 or TRBV6-3 and J is TRBJ1-3; D remains unclear. The V gene lost 8 bases and the J gene lost 0 bases, with 14 bases spanning the gap. This CDR3 spans 15 amino acids. Germline CDR1 and CDR2: MNHEY and SVGEGT. The CDR3 nucleotides are TGTGCCAGCGGTTCAGACGGGTACTCTGGAAACACCATATATTTT. Its translation: CASGSDGYSGNTIYF.

This chain joins TRBV5-8 and TRBJ1-1; no clear D. Germline V lookup: CDR1 SGHTS, CDR2 YDEGEE. This CDR3 spans 13 amino acids. The ends were cut back, 1 base at V and 1 base at J, with 5 bases in the middle. CDR3: CASSLYPNTEAFF. The DNA for the CDR3 is TGTGCCAGCAGCTTGTATCCGAACACTGAAGCTTTCTTT.

With regard to this clone: A junction boundary mismatches the germline segment, possibly from a read error. This rearrangement joins TRBV7-9 to TRBJ1-1; the D gene is possibly TRBD1 (6 bases). The CDR3 length is 12 residues. CDR1 is SEHNR, CDR2 FQNEAQ, per germline (reference sequence). The CDR3 DNA follows: TGTGCCAGCAGCCTCAGGGACACTGAAACTTTCTTT. This translates into CASSLRDTETFF.

J is TRBJ1-2 and V is TRBV28; D is perhaps TRBD1 (6 bases). CDR1 MDHEN and CDR2 SYDVKM come from the germline V gene. The CDR3 is made up of 13 amino acids. V lost 5 bases and J 4 bases, leaving 11 bases between the germline ends. CDR3 nucleotide sequence: TGTGCCAGCAGTGGGGGGGGCCGCTATGGCTACACCTTC. This encodes CASSGGGRYGYTF.

This clone was recorded once. The gene calls are TRBV7-3 and TRBJ2-3; TRBD2 agrees at 10 bases. Germline-derived CDR1 and CDR2 are SGHTA and FQGTGA. The CDR3 consists of 17 residues. Trimming removed 1 base from V and 5 bases from J; junction bases left unmatched: 9. CDR3 in amino acids: CASSLRLSGGVQDTQYF. CDR3 in DNA: TGTGCCAGCAGCTTAAGACTCAGCGGGGGGGTTCAAGATACGCAGTATTTT.

The gene calls are TRBV28 and TRBJ1-2; D is undetermined. The CDR3 has 12 residues. Germline V CDR1 and CDR2: MDHEN, SYDVKM. Trimming took off 3 bases at V and 2 bases at J, with 4 bases between the two ends. The CDR3 coding sequence is TGTGCCAGCAGTTTTAGAAACTATGGCTACACCTTC. This translates into CASSFRNYGYTF.

The CDR3 DNA reads as TGCGCCAGCAGCCCGGGACTAGCGGGGGGGCCGGACACCGGGGAGCTGTTTTTT. Translation: CASSPGLAGGPDTGELFF. The V gene is TRBV4-3, the J gene TRBJ2-2; 16 bases are a match to TRBD2. Germline V lookup: CDR1 LGHNA, CDR2 YSLEER. V trimming: 4 bases; J trimming: 3 bases; junction bases outside the gene matches: 5. The CDR3 is 18 amino acids.

This chain joins TRBV19 and TRBJ2-7, with a tentative D call TRBD2 (6 bases). Germline CDR1 LNHDA, CDR2 SQIVND (reference sequence). The CDR3 length is 14 residues. V was pared by 4 bases and J by 6 bases, with 16 bases between. The DNA of the CDR3 is TGTGCCAGTAGTAGCAGTGGTAGCGGAAGCGAGCAGTACTTC. Residues: CASSSSGSGSEQYF.

The rearrangement links TRBV3-1 (or the pseudogene TRBV3-2) to TRBJ2-2, with 7 bases lining up with TRBD1. Germline trimming cut 4 bases from V and 6 bases from J; bases unmatched to any gene: 11. CDR1 is LGHDT and CDR2 is YNNKEL in the germline V gene (reference sequence). The CDR3 extends over 16 amino acids. In DNA form, the CDR3 reads TGTGCCAGCAGCCTAGTGGGACGGACAGGAGCCGGGGAGCTGTTTTTT. This translates into CASSLVGRTGAGELFF.

This clone was observed a handful of times. The genes are TRBV7-9 and TRBJ2-3, with no clear D. CDR1 and CDR2 (germline): SEHNR, FQNEAQ (reference sequence). CDR3 length: 15 amino acids. V dropped 2 bases and J dropped 2 bases, with 11 bases sitting between them. CDR3 in DNA: TGTGCCAGCAGCTTATCTGAACTTAACACAGATACGCAGTATTTT. Its translation is CASSLSELNTDTQYF.

The gene calls are TRBV11-2 and TRBJ2-6; a weak D match, TRBD1 (6 bases). CDR3 size: 17 residues. The V gene lost 1 base and the J gene lost 2 bases, with 12 bases spanning the gap. Germline CDR1 is SGHAT and CDR2 is FQNNGV. The CDR3 DNA reads TGTGCCAGCAGCTTAGTCGTGGGGACACCTGGGGCCAACGTCCTGACTTTC. As protein: CASSLVVGTPGANVLTF. Filled out from reference TRBV11-2 and TRBJ2-6, the complete variable domain reads EAGVAQSPRYKIIEKRQSVAFWCNPISGHATLYWYQQILGQGPKLLIQFQNNGVVDDSQLPKDRFSAERLKGVDSTLKIQPAKLEDSAVYLCASSLVVGTPGANVLTFGAGSRLTVL.

This chain links TRBV4-2 with TRBJ2-1; D remains ambiguous. CDR1 is LGHNA, CDR2 YNFKEQ, per germline. Trimming removed 0 bases from V and 4 bases from J, with 10 bases in between. This CDR3 comprises 15 residues. This chain's CDR3 is CASSQDETQYNEQFF. In DNA, the CDR3 is TGTGCCAGCAGCCAAGACGAAACTCAATACAATGAGCAGTTCTTC.

The chain uses TRBV5-6 and TRBJ1-1; TRBD1 aligns across 9 bases. J lost 1 base, V lost 2 bases, and 6 bases had no gene match. Germline-derived CDR1 and CDR2 are SGHDT and YYEEEE. CDR3 length: 16 amino acids. The CDR3 region is CASSFWTGARNTEAFF. The CDR3 DNA reads as TGTGCCAGCAGCTTCTGGACAGGGGCGAGGAACACTGAAGCTTTCTTT. Supplemented by reference TRBV5-6 and TRBJ1-1, the full variable domain reads DAGVTQSPTHLIKTRGQQVTLRCSPKSGHDTVSWYQQALGQGPQFIFQYYEEEERQRGNFPDRFSGHQFPNYSSELNVNALLLGDSALYLCASSFWTGARNTEAFFGQGTRLTVV.

The chain joins TRBV19 to TRBJ2-7; 8 nucleotides align to TRBD1. The V and J ends lost 4 bases and 2 bases, in that order; junction bases with no gene match: 10. The length of the CDR3 is 16 residues. In germline, CDR1 is LNHDA, CDR2 SQIVND (reference sequence). CDR3 in amino acids: CASSKGQGRNTYEQYF. CDR3 bases: TGTGCCAGTAGTAAAGGACAGGGAAGAAATACCTACGAGCAGTACTTC.

The chain recombines TRBV27 with TRBJ1-2; no firm D call. The CDR3 loop spans 13 amino acids. V lost 3 bases and J lost 2, with 7 bases in between. Germline V gene lookup returns CDR1 MNHEY and CDR2 SMNVEV (reference sequence). CDR3 in DNA: TGTGCCAGCAGTTTGCGGGAAAACTATGGCTACACCTTC. Its protein product is CASSLRENYGYTF.

J is TRBJ1-1 and V is TRBV29-1; 9 bases line up with TRBD1. The V gene's germline CDR1 is SQVTM and CDR2 ANQGSEA. CDR3 length: 15 amino acids. The J segment lost 1 base and the V segment lost 6 bases, leaving 9 bases of the junction unmatched. CDR3 sequence: CSVVPGTGSNTEAFF. The CDR3 DNA follows: TGCAGCGTCGTACCCGGGACAGGGTCGAACACTGAAGCTTTCTTT. Drawing the rest from reference TRBV29-1 and TRBJ1-1, the complete variable domain is SAVISQKPSRDICQRGTSLTIQCQVDSQVTMMFWYRQQPGQSLTLIATANQGSEATYESGFVIDKFPISRPNLTFSTLTVSNMSPEDSSIYLCSVVPGTGSNTEAFFGQGTRLTVV.

V usage is TRBV3-1 (or the pseudogene TRBV3-2) and J usage is TRBJ1-6; tentatively, D is TRBD1 (6 bases). Trimming shortened V by 1 base and J by 6 bases, and 13 bases separated the two germline ends. The CDR3 extends over 16 amino acids. In germline, CDR1 is LGHDT, CDR2 YNNKEL (reference sequence). The CDR3: CASSQAGAGPNSPLHF. CDR3 nucleotide sequence: TGTGCCAGCAGCCAAGCAGGGGCAGGCCCTAATTCACCCCTCCACTTT.

The V and J genes are TRBV5-1 and TRBJ1-1; D perhaps matches TRBD1 (5 bases). This CDR3 contains 14 residues. Per the germline V gene, CDR1 is SGHRS and CDR2 is YFSETQ. The V gene lost 1 base and the J gene lost 4 bases, with 11 bases spanning the gap. CDR3 nucleotide sequence: TGCGCCAGCAGCTTGAATTGGGGGGGCACTGAAGCTTTCTTT. Translated: CASSLNWGGTEAFF.